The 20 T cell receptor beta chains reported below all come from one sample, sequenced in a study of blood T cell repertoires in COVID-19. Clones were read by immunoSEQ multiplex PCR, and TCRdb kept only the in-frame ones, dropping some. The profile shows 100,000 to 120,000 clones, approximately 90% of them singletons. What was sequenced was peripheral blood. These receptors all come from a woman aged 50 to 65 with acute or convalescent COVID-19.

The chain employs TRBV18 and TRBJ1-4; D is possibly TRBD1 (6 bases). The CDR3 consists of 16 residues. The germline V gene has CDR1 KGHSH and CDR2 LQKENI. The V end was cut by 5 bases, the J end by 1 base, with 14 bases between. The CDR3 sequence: CASSSGGGRTNEKLFF. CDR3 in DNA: TGTGCCAGCTCAAGCGGGGGCGGAAGAACTAATGAAAAACTGTTTTTT. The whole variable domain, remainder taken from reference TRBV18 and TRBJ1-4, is NAGVMQNPRHLVRRRGQEARLRCSPMKGHSHVYWYRQLPEEGLKFMVYLQKENIIDESGMPKERFSAEFPKEGPSILRIQQVVRGDSAAYFCASSSGGGRTNEKLFFGSGTQLSVL.

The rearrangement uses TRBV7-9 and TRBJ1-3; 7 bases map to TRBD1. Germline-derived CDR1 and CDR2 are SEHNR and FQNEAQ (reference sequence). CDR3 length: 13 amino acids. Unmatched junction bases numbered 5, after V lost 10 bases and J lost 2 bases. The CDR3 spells CATQGTTGNTIYF. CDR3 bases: TGTGCCACACAGGGGACAACTGGAAACACCATATATTTT.

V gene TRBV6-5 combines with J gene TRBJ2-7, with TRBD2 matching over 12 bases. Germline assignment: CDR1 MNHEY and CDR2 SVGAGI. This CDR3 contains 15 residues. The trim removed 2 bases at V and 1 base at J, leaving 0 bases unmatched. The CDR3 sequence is CASSYGTSGSYEQYF. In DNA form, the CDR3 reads TGTGCCAGCAGTTACGGGACTAGCGGGTCCTACGAGCAGTACTTC.

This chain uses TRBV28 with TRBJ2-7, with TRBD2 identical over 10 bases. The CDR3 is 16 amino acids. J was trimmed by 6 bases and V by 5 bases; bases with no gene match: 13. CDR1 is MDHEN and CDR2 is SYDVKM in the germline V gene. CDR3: CASSGPGLAGEGEQYF. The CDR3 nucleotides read TGTGCCAGCAGTGGTCCTGGGCTAGCGGGAGAAGGCGAGCAGTACTTC.

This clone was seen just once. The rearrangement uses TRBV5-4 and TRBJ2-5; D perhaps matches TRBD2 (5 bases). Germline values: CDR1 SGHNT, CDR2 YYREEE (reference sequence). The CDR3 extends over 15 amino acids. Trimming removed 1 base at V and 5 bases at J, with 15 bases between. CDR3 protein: CASSLTALATETQYF. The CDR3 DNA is TGTGCCAGCAGCTTGACAGCTCTAGCTACCGAGACCCAGTACTTC.

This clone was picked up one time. The CDR3 DNA reads as TGTGCCAGCAGCCAAGGAAAGGGGGACCACAATGAGCAGTTCTTC. Its translation is CASSQGKGDHNEQFF. V gene TRBV4-2 combines with J gene TRBJ2-1, with D tentatively TRBD1 (6 bases). The germline V gene has CDR1 LGHNA and CDR2 YNFKEQ. The CDR3 runs 15 residues. V gave up 1 base and J gave up 5 bases, with 12 bases separating them.

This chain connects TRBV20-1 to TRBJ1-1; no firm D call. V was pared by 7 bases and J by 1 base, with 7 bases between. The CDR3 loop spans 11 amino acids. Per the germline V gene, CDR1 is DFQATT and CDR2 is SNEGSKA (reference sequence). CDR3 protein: CSGLRNTEAFF. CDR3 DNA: TGCAGTGGACTCAGGAACACTGAAGCTTTCTTT.

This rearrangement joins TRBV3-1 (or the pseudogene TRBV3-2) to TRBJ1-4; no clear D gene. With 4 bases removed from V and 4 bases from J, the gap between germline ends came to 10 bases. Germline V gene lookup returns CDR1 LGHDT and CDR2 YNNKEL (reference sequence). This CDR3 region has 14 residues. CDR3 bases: TGTGCCAGCAGCCTGCGAAGGAGTAATGAAAAACTGTTTTTT. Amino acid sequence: CASSLRRSNEKLFF.

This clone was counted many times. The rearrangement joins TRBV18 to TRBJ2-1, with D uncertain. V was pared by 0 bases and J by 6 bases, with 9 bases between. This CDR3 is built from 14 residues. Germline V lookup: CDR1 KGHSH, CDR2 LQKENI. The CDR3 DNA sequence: TGTGCCAGCTCACCACCAGCACTCCGCAATGAGCAGTTCTTC. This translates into CASSPPALRNEQFF.

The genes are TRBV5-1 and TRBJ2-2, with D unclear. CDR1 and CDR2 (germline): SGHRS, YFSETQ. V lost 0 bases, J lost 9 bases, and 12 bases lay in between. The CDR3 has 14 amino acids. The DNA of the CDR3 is TGCGCCAGCAGCTTGGGAGTTCCTAGTAGGGAGCTGTTTTTT. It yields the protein CASSLGVPSRELFF.

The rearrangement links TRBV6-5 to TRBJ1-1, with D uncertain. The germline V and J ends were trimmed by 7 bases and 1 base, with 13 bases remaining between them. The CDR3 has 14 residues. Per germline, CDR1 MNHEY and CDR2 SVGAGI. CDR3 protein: CASKTAQRNTEAFF. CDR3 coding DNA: TGTGCCAGCAAGACCGCACAGAGGAACACTGAAGCTTTCTTT.

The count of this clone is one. CDR3 residues: CASSLATGTGNTIYF. The CDR3 region has the DNA TGCGCCAGCAGCTTGGCGACAGGGACTGGAAACACCATATATTTT. The rearrangement joins TRBV5-1 to TRBJ1-3, with 7 bases fitting TRBD1. Germline V lookup: CDR1 SGHRS, CDR2 YFSETQ. The CDR3 runs to 15 residues. V shed 0 bases and J 2 bases; nucleotides not matched to a gene: 2.

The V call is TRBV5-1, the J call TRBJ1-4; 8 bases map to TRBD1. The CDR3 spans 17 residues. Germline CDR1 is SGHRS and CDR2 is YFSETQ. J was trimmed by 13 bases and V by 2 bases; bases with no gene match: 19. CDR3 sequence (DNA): TGCGCCAGCAGCTTCGGGCGGACGGGACAGGATGTGAAGGGACTGTTTTTT. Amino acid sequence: CASSFGRTGQDVKGLFF. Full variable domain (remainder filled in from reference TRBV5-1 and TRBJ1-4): KAGVTQTPRYLIKTRGQQVTLSCSPISGHRSVSWYQQTPGQGLQFLFEYFSETQRNKGNFPGRFSGRQFSNSRSEMNVSTLELGDSALYLCASSFGRTGQDVKGLFFGSGTQLSVL.

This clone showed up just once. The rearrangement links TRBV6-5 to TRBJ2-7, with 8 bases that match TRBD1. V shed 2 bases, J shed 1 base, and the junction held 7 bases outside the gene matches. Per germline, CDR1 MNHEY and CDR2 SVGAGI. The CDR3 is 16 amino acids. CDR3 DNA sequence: TGTGCCAGCAGTTACGCGCAGGGGGCGATTTCCTACGAGCAGTACTTC. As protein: CASSYAQGAISYEQYF.

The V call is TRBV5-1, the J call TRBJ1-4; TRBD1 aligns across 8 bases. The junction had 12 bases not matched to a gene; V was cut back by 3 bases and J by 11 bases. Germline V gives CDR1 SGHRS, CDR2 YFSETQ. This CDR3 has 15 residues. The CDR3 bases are TGCGCCAGCAGCTCAACCCGGGACAGGCCCCTTAAACTGTTTTTT. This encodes CASSSTRDRPLKLFF.

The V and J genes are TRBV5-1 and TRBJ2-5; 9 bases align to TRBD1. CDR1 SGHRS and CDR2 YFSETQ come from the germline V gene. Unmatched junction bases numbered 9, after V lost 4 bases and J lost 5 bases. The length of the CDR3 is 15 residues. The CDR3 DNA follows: TGCGCCAGCAGCCCCTGGACAGGGGTCGGGGAGACCCAGTACTTC. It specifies CASSPWTGVGETQYF. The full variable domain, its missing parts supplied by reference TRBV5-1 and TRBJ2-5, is KAGVTQTPRYLIKTRGQQVTLSCSPISGHRSVSWYQQTPGQGLQFLFEYFSETQRNKGNFPGRFSGRQFSNSRSEMNVSTLELGDSALYLCASSPWTGVGETQYFGPGTRLLVL.

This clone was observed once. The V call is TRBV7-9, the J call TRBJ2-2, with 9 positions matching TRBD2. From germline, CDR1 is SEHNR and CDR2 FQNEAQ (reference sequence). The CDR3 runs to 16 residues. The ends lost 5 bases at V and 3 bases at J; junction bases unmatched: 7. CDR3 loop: CASSPAGLAHTGELFF. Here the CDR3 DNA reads TGTGCCAGCAGCCCCGCGGGACTAGCCCACACCGGGGAGCTGTTTTTT.

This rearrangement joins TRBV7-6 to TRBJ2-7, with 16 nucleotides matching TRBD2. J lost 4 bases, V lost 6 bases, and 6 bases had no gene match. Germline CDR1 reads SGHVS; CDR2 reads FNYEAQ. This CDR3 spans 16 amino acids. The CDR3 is CASSSGLAGGRYEQYF. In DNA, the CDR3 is TGTGCCAGCAGTTCGGGACTAGCGGGAGGGAGGTACGAGCAGTACTTC.

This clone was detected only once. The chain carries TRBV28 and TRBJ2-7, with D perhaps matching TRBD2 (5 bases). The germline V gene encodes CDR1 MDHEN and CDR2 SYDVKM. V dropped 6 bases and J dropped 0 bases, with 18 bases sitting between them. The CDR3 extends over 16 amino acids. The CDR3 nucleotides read TGTGCCAGCAGCCCCATCTACGCGGGCGCCTCCTACGAGCAGTACTTC. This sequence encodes CASSPIYAGASYEQYF.

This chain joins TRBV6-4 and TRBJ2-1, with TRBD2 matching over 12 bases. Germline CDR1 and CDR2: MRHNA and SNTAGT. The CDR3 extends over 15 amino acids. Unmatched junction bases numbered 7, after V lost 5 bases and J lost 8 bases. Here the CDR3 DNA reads TGTGCCAGCAGTCTTCTAGCGGGAGGGCAGGATGAGCAGTTCTTC. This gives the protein CASSLLAGGQDEQFF.